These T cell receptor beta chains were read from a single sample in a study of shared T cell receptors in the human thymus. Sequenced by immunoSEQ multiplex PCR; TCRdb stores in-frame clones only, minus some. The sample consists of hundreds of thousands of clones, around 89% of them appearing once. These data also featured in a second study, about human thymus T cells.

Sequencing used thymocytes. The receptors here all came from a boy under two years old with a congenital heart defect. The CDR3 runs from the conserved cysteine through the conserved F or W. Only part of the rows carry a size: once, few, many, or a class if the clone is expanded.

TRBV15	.	CATLAGNTGELFF
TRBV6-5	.	CASSPPPGNAYEQYF
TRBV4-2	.	CASSQGGTPGPEQYF
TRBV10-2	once	CASSGLSGRADTQYF
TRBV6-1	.	CATVLSGEVVGYTF
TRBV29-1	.	CSVPPLSGGNNEQFF
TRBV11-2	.	CASSILGLAPNGRPYEQYF
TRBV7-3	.	CASSETDYNEQFF
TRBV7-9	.	CASSPTPWSYEQYF
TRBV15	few	CATNPSGGGLRRSYNEQFF
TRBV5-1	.	CASSPRPLSSYNEQFF
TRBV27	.	CASSLSLVFGSYNEQFF
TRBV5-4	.	CASSLEGWYGELFF
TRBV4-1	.	CASSPEYPISYEQYF
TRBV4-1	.	CASSQEAGFHQPQHF
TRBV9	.	CASSVRGGGQDEQFF
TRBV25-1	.	CASSGDRRDGYTF
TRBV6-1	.	CASSPEASNQPQHF
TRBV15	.	CATSRDYPPLERYEQYF
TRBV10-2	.	CASSLGPAGSYEQYF
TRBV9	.	CASSPRTGGWNEQFF
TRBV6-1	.	CASRGTPPQNQPQHF
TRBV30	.	CAWSVPGQPSGNTIYF
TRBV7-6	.	CASSARAGGPNEQFF
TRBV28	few	CASSPTSGTGIHEQYF
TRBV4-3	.	CASSRRQFHTDTQYF
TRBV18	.	CASSSWTAKNREQFF
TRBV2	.	CASLGPSGRARDTQYF
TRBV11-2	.	CASSLVLAGFTLTDTQYF
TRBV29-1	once	CSVEGKGRRAFF
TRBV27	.	CASSPLEDRDYEQYF
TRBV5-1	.	CASSVRTGDHNEQFF
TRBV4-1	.	CASSQDQAGCEQYF
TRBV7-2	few	CASSPKQQGALGYTF
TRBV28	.	CASSLVDRPYGYTF
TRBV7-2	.	CASSFRGGGETQYF
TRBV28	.	CASSQTSRKDYEQYF
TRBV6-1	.	CASSPGFSGNTIYF
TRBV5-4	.	CASSLEGTGFDEQYF
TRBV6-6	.	CASSYRDRGSNQPQHF
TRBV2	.	CASSRNLTPSYEQYF
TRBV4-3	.	CASSQAPGRGNNEQFF
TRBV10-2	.	CATLQGNTEAFF
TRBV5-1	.	CASSRRARQETQYF
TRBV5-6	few	CASRRTSGRETQYF